This T cell receptor (beta chain) was identified in a study of brain T cells in children with intractable seizures. Whole-study findings and limits: Viral specificity was inferred only from CDR3 similarity; HCMV serostatus was unknown.

Turning to this clone: No antigen is known for it.

TCRdb keeps only in-frame clones here, not all; method: immunoSEQ multiplex PCR. Altogether about 350,000 clones are present, nearly 95% being singletons, with the ten largest covering around 5%. As to time point: blood from clinic visit 5 months post-surgery; TSC patient then seizure free. The sequenced cases were selected for having the highest brain T cell transcript signatures. The receptor comes from a boy under two years old with tuberous sclerosis and intractable seizures. This material consisted of peripheral blood, taken more than 4 months after surgery.

In DNA, the CDR3 is TGTGCCGGGGGGGGAGACGACAGAAGCTCCTATAATTCACCCCTCCACTTT. This encodes CAGGGDDRSSYNSPLHF. J is TRBJ1-6 and V is TRBV21-1. TRBV21-1 is annotated as a pseudogene. CDR3 length: 17 amino acids.